These 31 T cell receptor beta chains share one sample of origin, sequenced in a study of regulatory T cells in long-lasting Graves disease. With iRepertoire HTBI primers and Arm-PCR of CDR3 regions, TCR beta libraries were built. A single record per CDR3 protein comes from TCRdb applying MiXCR to the multiplex PCR reads. This sample has under 500,000 distinct CDR3 sequences, with less than 25% found just once. Time point indicated: persistent/refractory GD, antithyroid drugs over 5 years with positive TRAb. From RNA extracted from PBMCs, the TCR library was made. The input for sequencing was peripheral blood mononuclear cells (PBMCs), taken when the disease was refractory, from a patient treated with antithyroid drugs. These receptor sequences come from a female donor with Graves disease.

This clonotype was counted at least ten times. This chain connects TRBV20-1 to TRBJ1-1; 9 bases align to TRBD1. The CDR3 runs to 13 residues. The germline V gene has CDR1 DFQATT and CDR2 SNEGSKA (reference sequence). V was pared by 5 bases and J by 4 bases, with 5 bases of the junction left unmatched. CDR3 in DNA: TGCAGTGCTCAGGGACAGGGAGGCACTGAAGCTTTCTTT. This translates into CSAQGQGGTEAFF.

Notes on this clonotype: Possible read error: a much larger clone is one base away. The gene calls are TRBV29-1 and TRBJ2-7; TRBD2 matches 9 bases. Per the germline V gene, CDR1 is SQVTM and CDR2 is ANQGSEA. The CDR3 runs 12 residues. The trim removed 7 bases at V and 3 bases at J, leaving 4 bases unmatched. The CDR3 sequence: CSAETSGYEQYF. CDR3 DNA: TGCAGCGCTGAGACTAGCGGCTACGAGCAGTACTTC.

This clonotype was picked up a small number of times. The chain combines TRBV9 with TRBJ2-1, with 8 bases matching TRBD1. Losses at the gene ends were 3 bases for V and 0 bases for J; bases not matched to a gene: 2. CDR1 and CDR2 from the germline V gene are SGDLS and YYNGEE. This CDR3 contains 15 residues. CDR3 sequence: CASSAQGASYNEQFF. For the CDR3, the DNA is TGTGCCAGCAGCGCCCAGGGGGCCTCCTACAATGAGCAGTTCTTC.

This clonotype was found a few times. This sequence joins TRBV6-1 and TRBJ2-5, with 7 bases fitting TRBD2. The CDR3 is 17 amino acids. CDR1 and CDR2 from the germline V gene are MNHNS and SASEGT. V was clipped by 7 bases and J by 0 bases; unmatched bases: 14. CDR3 nucleotide sequence: TGTGCCAGCACTCTAGCGGAGCCTATACGGTACCAAGAGACCCAGTACTTC. Protein product: CASTLAEPIRYQETQYF.

This clonotype showed up many times. The chain is built from TRBV28 and TRBJ1-2; D uncertain. The CDR3 is 15 amino acids. The germline V gene has CDR1 MDHEN and CDR2 SYDVKM. The V end lost 4 bases, the J end lost 5 bases, and 17 bases lay between the germline ends. As DNA, the CDR3 is TGTGCCAGCAGTTCCCCAAACGGGCCATATTATGGCTACACCTTC. This sequence encodes CASSSPNGPYYGYTF.

V and J are TRBV20-1 and TRBJ1-1; 8 bases fit TRBD1. Germline V gives CDR1 DFQATT, CDR2 SNEGSKA (reference sequence). J gave up 4 bases and V 4 bases, and 8 bases lay outside the gene matches. CDR3 length: 14 amino acids. The CDR3 DNA reads TGCAGTGCTAACCCCTCGGACAGGGCCACTGAAGCTTTCTTT. Its translation is CSANPSDRATEAFF.

Comment on this clonotype: At one of its ends the junction is not consistent with the germline gene, which may arise from a read error. The chain couples TRBV7-3 to TRBJ2-2; maybe TRBD2 (6 bases). Per the germline V gene, CDR1 is SGHTA and CDR2 is FQGTGA. The CDR3 loop spans 17 amino acids. As DNA, the CDR3 is TGTGCCAGCAGCTCCTCGGGACTCTCAATTGACGGCGGGGAGCTGGTTTTT. Translation gives CASSSSGLSIDGGELVF.

This clonotype was seen many times. The CDR3 loop reads CASRGLAGLYEQYF. Here the CDR3 DNA reads TGTGCCAGCAGGGGACTAGCGGGATTATACGAGCAGTACTTC. The V gene is TRBV28, the J gene TRBJ2-7; 13 bases align to TRBD2. The CDR3 runs 14 residues. Germline V lookup: CDR1 MDHEN, CDR2 SYDVKM. With 6 bases clipped from V and 4 bases from J, the junction kept 3 bases outside the gene matches.

The V call is TRBV30, the J call TRBJ2-7; 8 nucleotides agree with TRBD2. CDR1 is GTSNPN and CDR2 is SVGIG in the germline V gene (reference sequence). V shed 2 bases and J 5 bases; nucleotides not matched to a gene: 5. CDR3 size: 13 residues. CDR3 sequence: CAWSMNSGNEQYF. The CDR3 region has the DNA TGTGCCTGGAGTATGAATAGCGGGAACGAGCAGTACTTC.

The chain links TRBV11-2 to TRBJ2-6, with no clear D. The CDR3 contains 16 residues. Trimming took off 5 bases at V and 0 bases at J, with 11 bases between the two ends. In germline, CDR1 is SGHAT, CDR2 FQNNGV. The CDR3 reads CASSPLHRSGANVLTF. CDR3 in DNA: TGTGCCAGCAGCCCGCTACACCGCTCTGGGGCCAACGTCCTGACTTTC.

Points on this clonotype: The junction and the germline gene differ at one end; a read error may be behind it. The chain couples TRBV5-1 to TRBJ2-5; tentatively, D is TRBD1 or TRBD2 (5 bases each). Germline assignment: CDR1 SGHRS and CDR2 YFSETQ. The CDR3 extends over 14 amino acids. CDR3 in amino acids: CASGFDGARETQYF. CDR3 nucleotides: TGCGCCAGCGGCTTCGACGGGGCACGAGAGACCCAGTACTTC. Combining the CDR3 with reference TRBV5-1 and TRBJ2-5 gives the whole variable domain KAGVTQTPRYLIKTRGQQVTLSCSPISGHRSVSWYQQTPGQGLQFLFEYFSETQRNKGNFPGRFSGRQFSNSRSEMNVSTLELGDSALYLCASGFDGARETQYFGPGTRLLVL.

This clonotype turned up a few times. The V gene is TRBV20-1, the J gene TRBJ1-1; a possible D gene is TRBD1 (6 bases). CDR3 size: 11 residues. Trimming took 8 bases from V and 7 from J, leaving 14 bases between them. The germline CDR1 and CDR2 sequences are DFQATT and SNEGSKA (reference sequence). DNA for the CDR3: TGCAGTACAATACAGGGAGATGAAGCTTTCTTT. It is translated as CSTIQGDEAFF.

The chain combines TRBV5-6 with TRBJ1-2, with 8 bases aligning to TRBD1. The CDR3 extends over 15 amino acids. Unmatched junction bases numbered 2, after V lost 0 bases and J lost 1 base. CDR1 is SGHDT and CDR2 is YYEEEE in the germline V gene. The DNA of the CDR3 is TGTGCCAGCAGCTTGGCGGGACAGGATAACTATGGCTACACCTTC. It specifies CASSLAGQDNYGYTF.

The chain combines TRBV5-6 with TRBJ2-5; D gene uncertain. Per the germline V gene, CDR1 is SGHDT and CDR2 is YYEEEE. This CDR3 spans 15 amino acids. Between the trimmed V and J ends, which lost 5 bases and 0 bases, there was a span of 14 bases. Here the CDR3 reads CASRMALDHQETQYF. For the CDR3, the DNA is TGTGCCAGCAGGATGGCGCTGGACCACCAAGAGACCCAGTACTTC. Full variable domain (outside the CDR3, taken from reference TRBV5-6 and TRBJ2-5): DAGVTQSPTHLIKTRGQQVTLRCSPKSGHDTVSWYQQALGQGPQFIFQYYEEEERQRGNFPDRFSGHQFPNYSSELNVNALLLGDSALYLCASRMALDHQETQYFGPGTRLLVL.

The rearrangement links TRBV29-1 to TRBJ2-2; a possible D gene is TRBD2 (7 bases). The V end lost 3 bases, the J end lost 6 bases, and 14 bases lay between the germline ends. Germline loops: CDR1 SQVTM, CDR2 ANQGSEA. CDR3 size: 14 residues. The DNA of the CDR3 is TGCAGCGTTGAGGGGGGGGGCAAGGCCGGGGAGCTGTTTTTT. As protein: CSVEGGGKAGELFF.

Points on this clonotype: A clone one base away is much larger, so this may be a read error. The chain joins TRBV6-2 or TRBV6-3 to TRBJ1-2; D gene unclear. The length of the CDR3 is 13 residues. CDR1 is MNHEY and CDR2 is SVGEGT in the germline V gene. Trimming cost V 4 bases and J 7 bases, with 13 bases left between them. CDR3 sequence: CASSWSQMVGYTF. The DNA of the CDR3 is TGTGCCAGCAGTTGGTCGCAGATGGTTGGCTACACCTTC.

In its sample, this clonotype was seen a few times. The chain recombines TRBV13 with TRBJ1-1; D might be TRBD1 (5 bases). The germline gives CDR1 PRHDT, CDR2 FYEKMQ (reference sequence). The CDR3 runs 15 residues. The ends were cut back, 5 bases at V and 1 base at J, with 14 bases in the middle. Here the CDR3 reads CASSRGKLRNTEAFF. The CDR3 coding sequence is TGTGCCAGCAGCCGGGGGAAGTTACGGAACACTGAAGCTTTCTTT.

The chain has TRBV7-9 and TRBJ1-5; D is uncertain. The CDR3 is 15 amino acids. From germline, CDR1 is SEHNR and CDR2 FQNEAQ (reference sequence). Trimming removed 3 bases at V and 0 bases at J, with 9 bases between. CDR3 bases: TGTGCCAGCAGCTTCACAGATGTTAGCAATCAGCCCCAGCATTTT. Its translation: CASSFTDVSNQPQHF.

To note about this clonotype: A read error may be the cause here, since a much bigger clone is one base away. This chain uses TRBV11-2 with TRBJ2-7; 11 nucleotides line up with TRBD2. V shed 7 bases and J 5 bases; nucleotides not matched to a gene: 7. Germline V CDR1 and CDR2: SGHAT, FQNNGV. CDR3 length: 14 residues. The CDR3 here is CASNFSGRAHEQYF. The CDR3 DNA is TGTGCCAGCAACTTTAGCGGGAGGGCGCACGAGCAGTACTTC.

This clonotype was seen many times. The CDR3 is CASSLYPPDRGPYEQYF. The CDR3, as DNA: TGTGCCAGCAGTTTATACCCCCCGGACAGGGGTCCCTACGAGCAGTACTTC. The J gene is TRBJ2-7, the V gene TRBV27; 9 bases are shared with TRBD1. Germline trimming cut 1 base from V and 2 bases from J; bases unmatched to any gene: 9. CDR3 length equals 17 residues. Germline assignment: CDR1 MNHEY and CDR2 SMNVEV (reference sequence).

This clonotype was counted only a few times. The chain has TRBV7-2 and TRBJ1-3; no clear D gene. Trimming pared 2 bases from V and 0 bases from J, leaving 17 bases between. This CDR3 contains 18 residues. Germline lookup yields CDR1 SGHTA and CDR2 FQGNSA. As DNA, the CDR3 is TGTGCCAGCAGCTTATACAGACCCGGGCAGACCTCTGGAAACACCATATATTTT. Its protein is CASSLYRPGQTSGNTIYF. The full variable domain, its missing parts supplied by reference TRBV7-2 and TRBJ1-3, is GAGVSQSPSNKVTEKGKDVELRCDPISGHTALYWYRQSLGQGLEFLIYFQGNSAPDKSGLPSDRFSAERTGGSVSTLTIQRTQQEDSAVYLCASSLYRPGQTSGNTIYFGEGSWLTVV.

This clonotype was seen a few times. The chain links TRBV5-4 to TRBJ2-3; 9 bases agree with TRBD2. V lost 6 bases to trimming and J lost 4 bases; unmatched junction nucleotides: 12. CDR1 is SGHNT, CDR2 YYREEE, per germline (reference sequence). The CDR3 consists of 16 residues. The CDR3 DNA sequence: TGTGCCAGCACCCGTTTTATGGCGGGAGGGGCAGATACGCAGTATTTT. This sequence encodes CASTRFMAGGADTQYF. Supplemented by reference TRBV5-4 and TRBJ2-3, the full variable domain reads ETGVTQSPTHLIKTRGQQVTLRCSSQSGHNTVSWYQQALGQGPQFIFQYYREEENGRGNFPPRFSGLQFPNYSSELNVNALELDDSALYLCASTRFMAGGADTQYFGPGTRLTVL.

This clonotype was seen a few times. The chain couples TRBV5-1 to TRBJ2-1; no firm D call. Germline V lookup: CDR1 SGHRS, CDR2 YFSETQ. V lost 4 bases, J lost 6 bases, and 8 bases lay in between. The CDR3 covers 12 residues. CDR3 sequence (DNA): TGCGCCAGCAGCACAAACCCCAATGAGCAGTTCTTC. Amino acid sequence: CASSTNPNEQFF.

This clonotype was counted only a few times. V is TRBV12-3 or TRBV12-4 and J is TRBJ1-1; no firm D call. Trimming removed 4 bases from V and 11 bases from J, with 17 bases in between. This CDR3 is built from 13 residues. In DNA, the CDR3 is TGTGCCAGCAGTTCCCCGAGTCCTGGTCGGGCTTTCTTT. This translates into CASSSPSPGRAFF.

The chain is built from TRBV20-1 and TRBJ2-2; D is unclear. V shed 0 bases and J shed 3 bases, with 8 bases lying between them. Germline CDR1 and CDR2: DFQATT and SNEGSKA (reference sequence). This CDR3 contains 14 residues. CDR3 sequence reads: CSARDSKDTGELFF. In nucleotides, the CDR3 is TGCAGTGCTAGAGATTCGAAAGACACCGGGGAGCTGTTTTTT.

The genes are TRBV18 and TRBJ1-4; possibly TRBD1 for D (6 bases). Germline V gene lookup returns CDR1 KGHSH and CDR2 LQKENI. The CDR3 covers 15 residues. V shed 4 bases and J shed 0 bases, with 9 bases lying between them. The CDR3 nucleotides are TGTGCCAGCTCACAGGACAGATCAACTAATGAAAAACTGTTTTTT. Translation gives CASSQDRSTNEKLFF.

This clonotype was picked up many times. This chain uses TRBV7-9 with TRBJ1-2; TRBD1 matches at 7 bases. The CDR3 is made up of 16 amino acids. With 0 bases clipped from V and 6 bases from J, the junction kept 10 bases outside the gene matches. Germline V gene lookup returns CDR1 SEHNR and CDR2 FQNEAQ (reference sequence). CDR3 in amino acids: CASSLARRGLIDGYTF. The CDR3 nucleotides are TGTGCCAGCAGCTTAGCGCGGAGGGGGCTAATAGATGGCTACACCTTC.

This clonotype was counted at least ten times. The DNA for the CDR3 is TGTGCCAGCAGTACCTCGGGACTAGCGGGAGAGACCCAGTACTTC. As protein: CASSTSGLAGETQYF. The chain couples TRBV2 to TRBJ2-5, with TRBD2 identical over 12 bases. The CDR3 length is 15 residues. Germline CDR1 SNHLY, CDR2 FYNNEI. After removal of 5 bases from V and 4 bases from J, the junction contained 5 bases not matched to a gene.

In this sample, this clonotype turned up a few times. The chain employs TRBV28 and TRBJ1-2; 8 nucleotides align to TRBD1. The germline gives CDR1 MDHEN, CDR2 SYDVKM. CDR3 length: 16 amino acids. J lost 8 bases, V lost 4 bases, and 15 bases had no gene match. The CDR3 protein is CASSSPPGQGAYGYTF. The CDR3 DNA follows: TGTGCCAGCAGTTCCCCCCCCGGGCAGGGGGCGTACGGCTACACCTTC.

This clonotype came up many times. The J gene is TRBJ2-7, the V gene TRBV12-3 or TRBV12-4; the match to TRBD2 covers 16 bases. Germline trimming cut 6 bases from V and 0 bases from J; bases unmatched to any gene: 8. The CDR3 contains 18 residues. The CDR3 reads CASSGPGLAGGSSYEQYF. In DNA, the CDR3 is TGTGCCAGCAGCGGACCGGGACTAGCGGGAGGGAGCTCCTACGAGCAGTACTTC.

As concerns this clonotype: A much more abundant neighbour one base away suggests this may be a read error. V usage is TRBV28 and J usage is TRBJ2-5; D is possibly TRBD2 (5 bases). There are 11 residues in the CDR3. CDR1 and CDR2 from the germline V gene are MDHEN and SYDVKM. The CDR3 loop reads CASGLEEAQYF. The CDR3 bases are TGTGCCAGCGGACTGGAAGAGGCCCAGTACTTC.